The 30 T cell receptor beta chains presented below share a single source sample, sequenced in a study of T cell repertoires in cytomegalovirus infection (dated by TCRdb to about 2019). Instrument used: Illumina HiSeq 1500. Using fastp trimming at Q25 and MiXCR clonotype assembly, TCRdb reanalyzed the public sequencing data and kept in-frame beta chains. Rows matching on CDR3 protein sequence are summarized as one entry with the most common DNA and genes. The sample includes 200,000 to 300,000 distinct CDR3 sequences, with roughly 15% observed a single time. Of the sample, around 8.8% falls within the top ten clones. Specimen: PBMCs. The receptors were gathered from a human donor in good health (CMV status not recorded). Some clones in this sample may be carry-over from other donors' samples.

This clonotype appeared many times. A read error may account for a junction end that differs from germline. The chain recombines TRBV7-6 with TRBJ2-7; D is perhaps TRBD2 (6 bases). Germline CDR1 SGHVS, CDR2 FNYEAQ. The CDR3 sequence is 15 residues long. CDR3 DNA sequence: TGTGCCAGCAGCTTAGCACCGAGGGACTCCCACGAGCAGTACTTC. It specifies CASSLAPRDSHEQYF.

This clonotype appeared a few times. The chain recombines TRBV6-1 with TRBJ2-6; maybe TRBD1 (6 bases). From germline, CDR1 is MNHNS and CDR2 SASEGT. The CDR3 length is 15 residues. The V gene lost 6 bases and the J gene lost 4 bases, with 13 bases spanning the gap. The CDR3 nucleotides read TGTGCCAGCAGACAGGGACAAAGGGGGGCCAACGTCCTGACTTTC. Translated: CASRQGQRGANVLTF.

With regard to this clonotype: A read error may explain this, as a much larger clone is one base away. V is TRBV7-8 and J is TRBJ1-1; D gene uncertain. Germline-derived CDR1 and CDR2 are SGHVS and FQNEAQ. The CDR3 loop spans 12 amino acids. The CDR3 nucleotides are TGTGCCAGCAGCTTAGTGCGTACTGAAGCTTTATTT. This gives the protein CASSLVRTEALF.

The CDR3 bases are TGTGCCAGCACCCGGTCGGGACTAGCGTCCCACACCGGGGAGCTGTTTTTT. Residues: CASTRSGLASHTGELFF. The V and J genes are TRBV12-3 or TRBV12-4 and TRBJ2-2, with 10 bases matching TRBD2. There are 17 residues in the CDR3. J gave up 3 bases and V 7 bases, and 11 bases lay outside the gene matches.

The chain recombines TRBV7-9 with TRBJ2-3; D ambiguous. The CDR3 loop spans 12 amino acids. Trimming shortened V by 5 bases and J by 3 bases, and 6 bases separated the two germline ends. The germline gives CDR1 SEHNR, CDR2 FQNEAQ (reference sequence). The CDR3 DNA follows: TGTGCCAGCAGCCCGCAGACAGATACGCAGTATTTT. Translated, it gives CASSPQTDTQYF.

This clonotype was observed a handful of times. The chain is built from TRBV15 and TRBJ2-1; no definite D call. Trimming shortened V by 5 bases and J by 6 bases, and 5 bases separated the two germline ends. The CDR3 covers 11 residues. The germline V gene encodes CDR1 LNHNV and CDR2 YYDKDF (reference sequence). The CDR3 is CATSVFNEQFF. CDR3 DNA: TGTGCCACCAGCGTCTTCAATGAGCAGTTCTTC.

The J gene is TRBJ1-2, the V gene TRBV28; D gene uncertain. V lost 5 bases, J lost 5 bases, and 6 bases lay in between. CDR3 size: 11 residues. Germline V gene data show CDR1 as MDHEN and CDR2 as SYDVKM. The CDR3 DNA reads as TGTGCCAGCAGTACCAAATATGGCTACACCTTC. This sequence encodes CASSTKYGYTF.

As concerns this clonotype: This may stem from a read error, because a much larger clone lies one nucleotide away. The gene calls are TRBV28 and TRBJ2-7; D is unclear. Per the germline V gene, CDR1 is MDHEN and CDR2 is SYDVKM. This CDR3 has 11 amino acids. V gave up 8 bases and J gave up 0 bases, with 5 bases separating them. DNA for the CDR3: TGTGCCAGCCGCACCTCCTACGAGCAGTACTTC. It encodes CASRTSYEQYF.

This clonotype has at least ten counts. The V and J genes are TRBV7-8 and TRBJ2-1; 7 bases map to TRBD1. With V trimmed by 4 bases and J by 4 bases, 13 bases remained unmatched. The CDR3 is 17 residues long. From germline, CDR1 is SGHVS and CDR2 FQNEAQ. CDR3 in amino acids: CASSSNRNRGSYNEQFF. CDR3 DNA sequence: TGTGCCAGCAGCTCGAACCGAAACAGGGGCAGTTACAATGAGCAGTTCTTC.

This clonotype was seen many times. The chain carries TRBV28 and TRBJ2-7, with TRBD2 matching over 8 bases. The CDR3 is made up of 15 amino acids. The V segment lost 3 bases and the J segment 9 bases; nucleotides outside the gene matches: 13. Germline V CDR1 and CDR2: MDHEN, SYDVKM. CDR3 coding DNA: TGTGCCAGCAGTTTGAGTACTAGCGGAGCCCAAGGGCAGTACTTC. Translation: CASSLSTSGAQGQYF.

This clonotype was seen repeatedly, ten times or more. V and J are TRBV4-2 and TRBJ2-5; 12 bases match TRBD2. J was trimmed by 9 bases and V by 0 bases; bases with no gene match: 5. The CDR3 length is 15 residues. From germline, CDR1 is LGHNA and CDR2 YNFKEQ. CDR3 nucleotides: TGTGCCAGCAGCCAAGATCCTAGCGGGGGGGCGGCCCAGTACTTC. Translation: CASSQDPSGGAAQYF.

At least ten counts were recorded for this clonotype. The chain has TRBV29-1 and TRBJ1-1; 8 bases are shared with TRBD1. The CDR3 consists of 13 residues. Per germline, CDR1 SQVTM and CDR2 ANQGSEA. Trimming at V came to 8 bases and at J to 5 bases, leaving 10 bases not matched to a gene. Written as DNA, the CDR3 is TGCAGCACTGCGGGACAGGACCCAACTGAAGCTTTCTTT. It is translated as CSTAGQDPTEAFF.

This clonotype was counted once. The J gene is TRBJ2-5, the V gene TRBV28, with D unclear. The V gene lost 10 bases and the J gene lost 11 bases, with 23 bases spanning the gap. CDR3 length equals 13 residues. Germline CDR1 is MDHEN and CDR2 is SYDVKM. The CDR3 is CATTDRNRERQYF. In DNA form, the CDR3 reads TGTGCCACAACGGACCGGAACCGAGAGAGACAGTACTTC. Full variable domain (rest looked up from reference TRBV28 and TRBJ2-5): DVKVTQSSRYLVKRTGEKVFLECVQDMDHENMFWYRQDPGLGLRLIYFSYDVKMKEKGDIPEGYSVSREKKERFSLILESASTNQTSMYLCATTDRNRERQYFGPGTRLLVL.

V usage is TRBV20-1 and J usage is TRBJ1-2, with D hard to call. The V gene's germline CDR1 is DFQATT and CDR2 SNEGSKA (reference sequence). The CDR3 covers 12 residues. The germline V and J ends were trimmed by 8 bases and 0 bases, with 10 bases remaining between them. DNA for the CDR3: TGCAGTCCGGGCGGGACTAACTATGGCTACACCTTC. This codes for CSPGGTNYGYTF.

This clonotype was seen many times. In DNA form, the CDR3 reads TGTGCCACCTTGGTAGCGGGAAAATACAATGAGCAGTTCTTC. Amino acid sequence: CATLVAGKYNEQFF. The genes are TRBV28 and TRBJ2-1; 8 bases are shared with TRBD2. The V gene's germline CDR1 is MDHEN and CDR2 SYDVKM. The CDR3 consists of 14 residues. With V trimmed by 10 bases and J by 4 bases, 9 bases remained unmatched.

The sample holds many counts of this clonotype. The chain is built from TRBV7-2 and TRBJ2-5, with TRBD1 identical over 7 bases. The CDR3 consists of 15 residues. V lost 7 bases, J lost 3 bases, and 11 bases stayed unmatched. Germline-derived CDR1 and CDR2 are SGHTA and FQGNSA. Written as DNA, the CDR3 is TGTGCCAGCACCGCCACAGGGGCCAAGGAAGAGACCCAGTACTTC. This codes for CASTATGAKEETQYF.

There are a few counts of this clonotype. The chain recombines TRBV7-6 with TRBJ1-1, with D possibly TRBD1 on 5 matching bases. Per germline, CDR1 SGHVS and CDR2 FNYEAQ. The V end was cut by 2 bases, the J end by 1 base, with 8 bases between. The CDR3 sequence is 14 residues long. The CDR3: CASSLMGTNTEAFF. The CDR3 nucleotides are TGTGCCAGCAGCTTAATGGGGACGAACACTGAAGCTTTCTTT.

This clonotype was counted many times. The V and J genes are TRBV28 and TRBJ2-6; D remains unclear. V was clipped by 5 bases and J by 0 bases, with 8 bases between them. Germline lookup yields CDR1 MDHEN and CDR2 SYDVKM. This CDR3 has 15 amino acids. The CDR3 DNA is TGTGCCAGCAGTCTACTCCGCTCTGGGGCCAACGTCCTGACTTTC. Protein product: CASSLLRSGANVLTF.

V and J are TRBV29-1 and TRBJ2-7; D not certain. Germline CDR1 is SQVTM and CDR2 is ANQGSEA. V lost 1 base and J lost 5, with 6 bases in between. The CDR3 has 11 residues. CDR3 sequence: CSVEGGNEQYF. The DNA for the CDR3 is TGCAGCGTTGAAGGGGGTAACGAGCAGTACTTC.

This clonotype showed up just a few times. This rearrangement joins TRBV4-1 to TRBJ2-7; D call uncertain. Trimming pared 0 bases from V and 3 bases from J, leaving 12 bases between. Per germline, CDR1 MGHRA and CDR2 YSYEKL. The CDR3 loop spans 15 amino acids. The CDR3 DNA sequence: TGCGCCAGCAGCCAAGAAGGCACTGGGTACTACGAGCAGTACTTC. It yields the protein CASSQEGTGYYEQYF.

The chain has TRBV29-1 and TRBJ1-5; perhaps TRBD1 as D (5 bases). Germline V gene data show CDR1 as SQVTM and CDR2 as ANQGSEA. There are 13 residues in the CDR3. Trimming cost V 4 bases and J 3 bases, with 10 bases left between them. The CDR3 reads CSVAQGFNQPQHF. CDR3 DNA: TGCAGCGTTGCGCAGGGTTTCAATCAGCCCCAGCATTTT.

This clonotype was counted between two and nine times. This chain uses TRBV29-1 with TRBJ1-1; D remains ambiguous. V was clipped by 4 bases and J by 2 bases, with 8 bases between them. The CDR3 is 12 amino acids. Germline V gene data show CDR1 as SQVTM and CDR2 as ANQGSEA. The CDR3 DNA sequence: TGCAGCGTTGTTCCCGGAAACACTGAAGCTTTCTTT. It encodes CSVVPGNTEAFF.

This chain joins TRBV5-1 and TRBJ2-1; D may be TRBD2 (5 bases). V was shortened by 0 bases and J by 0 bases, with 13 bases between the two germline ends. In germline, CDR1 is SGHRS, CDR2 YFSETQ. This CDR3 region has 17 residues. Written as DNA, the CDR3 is TGCGCCAGCAGCTTGGCGGGTAGCGATAGCTCCTACAATGAGCAGTTCTTC. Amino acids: CASSLAGSDSSYNEQFF.

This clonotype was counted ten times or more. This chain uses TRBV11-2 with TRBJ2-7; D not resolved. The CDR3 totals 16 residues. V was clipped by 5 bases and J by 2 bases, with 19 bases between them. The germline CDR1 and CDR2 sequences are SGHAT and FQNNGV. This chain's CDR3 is CASSPEGPPKTYEQYF. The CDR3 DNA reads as TGTGCCAGCAGCCCCGAAGGCCCGCCCAAGACCTACGAGCAGTACTTC. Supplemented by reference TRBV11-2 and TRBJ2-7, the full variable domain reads EAGVAQSPRYKIIEKRQSVAFWCNPISGHATLYWYQQILGQGPKLLIQFQNNGVVDDSQLPKDRFSAERLKGVDSTLKIQPAKLEDSAVYLCASSPEGPPKTYEQYFGPGTRLTVT.

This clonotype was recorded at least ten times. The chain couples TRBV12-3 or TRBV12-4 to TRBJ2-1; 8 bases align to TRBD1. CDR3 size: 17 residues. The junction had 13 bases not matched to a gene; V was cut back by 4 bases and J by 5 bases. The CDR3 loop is CASSYRPQGVSNNEQFF. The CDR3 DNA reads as TGTGCCAGCAGTTACCGGCCACAGGGGGTATCGAACAATGAGCAGTTCTTC.

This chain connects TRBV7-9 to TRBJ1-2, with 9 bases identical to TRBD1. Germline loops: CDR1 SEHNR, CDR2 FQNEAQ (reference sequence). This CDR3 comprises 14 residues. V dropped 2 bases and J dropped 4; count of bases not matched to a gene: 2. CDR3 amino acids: CASSLRDRAYGYTF. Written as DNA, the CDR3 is TGTGCCAGCAGCTTACGGGACAGGGCCTATGGCTACACCTTC. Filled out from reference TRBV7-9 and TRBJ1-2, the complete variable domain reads DTGVSQNPRHKITKRGQNVTFRCDPISEHNRLYWYRQTLGQGPEFLTYFQNEAQLEKSRLLSDRFSAERPKGSFSTLEIQRTEQGDSAMYLCASSLRDRAYGYTFGSGTRLTVV.

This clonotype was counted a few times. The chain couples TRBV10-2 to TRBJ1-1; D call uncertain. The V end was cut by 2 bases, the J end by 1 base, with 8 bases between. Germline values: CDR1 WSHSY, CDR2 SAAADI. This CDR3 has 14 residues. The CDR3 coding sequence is TGCGCCAGCAGTGAGCTTCCGGGGAACACTGAAGCTTTCTTT. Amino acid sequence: CASSELPGNTEAFF.

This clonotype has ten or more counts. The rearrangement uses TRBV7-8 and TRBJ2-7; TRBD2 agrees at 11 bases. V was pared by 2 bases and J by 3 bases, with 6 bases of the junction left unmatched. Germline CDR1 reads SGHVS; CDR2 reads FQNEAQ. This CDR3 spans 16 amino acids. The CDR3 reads CASSLNPTSGSYEQYF. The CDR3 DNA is TGTGCCAGCAGCTTAAATCCCACTAGCGGGAGCTACGAGCAGTACTTC.

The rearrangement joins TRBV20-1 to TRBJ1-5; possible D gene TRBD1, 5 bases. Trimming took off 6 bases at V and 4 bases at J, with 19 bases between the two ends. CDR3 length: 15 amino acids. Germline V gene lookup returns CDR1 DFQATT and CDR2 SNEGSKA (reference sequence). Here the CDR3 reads CSAQKEGSGNQPQHF. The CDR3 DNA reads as TGCAGTGCACAAAAGGAGGGGTCGGGTAATCAGCCCCAGCATTTT.

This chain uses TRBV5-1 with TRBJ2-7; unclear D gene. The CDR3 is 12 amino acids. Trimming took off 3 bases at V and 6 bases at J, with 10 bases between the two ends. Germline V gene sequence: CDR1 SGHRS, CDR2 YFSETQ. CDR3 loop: CASSSLPGEQYF. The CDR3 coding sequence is TGCGCCAGCAGCTCACTTCCGGGCGAGCAGTACTTC.